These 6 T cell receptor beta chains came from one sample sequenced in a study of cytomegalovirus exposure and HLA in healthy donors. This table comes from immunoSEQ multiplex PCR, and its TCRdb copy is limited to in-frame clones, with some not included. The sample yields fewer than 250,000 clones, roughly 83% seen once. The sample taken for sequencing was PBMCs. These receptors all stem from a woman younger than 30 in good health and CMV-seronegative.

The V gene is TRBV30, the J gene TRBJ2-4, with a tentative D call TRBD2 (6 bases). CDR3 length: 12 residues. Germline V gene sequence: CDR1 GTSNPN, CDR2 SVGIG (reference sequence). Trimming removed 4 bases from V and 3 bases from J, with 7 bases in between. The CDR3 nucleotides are TGTGCCTGGACCGGGGGCAAAAACATTCAGTACTTC. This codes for CAWTGGKNIQYF.

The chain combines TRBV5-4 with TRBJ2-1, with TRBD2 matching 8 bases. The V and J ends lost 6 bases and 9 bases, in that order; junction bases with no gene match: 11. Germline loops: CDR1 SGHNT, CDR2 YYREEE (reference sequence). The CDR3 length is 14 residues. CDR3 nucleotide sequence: TGTGCCAGCACCACCGGGGGGGGGTTAGGTGAGCAGTTCTTC. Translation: CASTTGGGLGEQFF. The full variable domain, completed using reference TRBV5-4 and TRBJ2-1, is ETGVTQSPTHLIKTRGQQVTLRCSSQSGHNTVSWYQQALGQGPQFIFQYYREEENGRGNFPPRFSGLQFPNYSSELNVNALELDDSALYLCASTTGGGLGEQFFGPGTRLTVL.

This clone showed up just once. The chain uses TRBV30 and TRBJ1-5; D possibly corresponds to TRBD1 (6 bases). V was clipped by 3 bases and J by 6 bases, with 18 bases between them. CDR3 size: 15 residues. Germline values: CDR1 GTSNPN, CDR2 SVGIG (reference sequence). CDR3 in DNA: TGTGCCTGGAGAGCGACAGGAGGAAGCGGTCAGCCCCAGCATTTT. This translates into CAWRATGGSGQPQHF.

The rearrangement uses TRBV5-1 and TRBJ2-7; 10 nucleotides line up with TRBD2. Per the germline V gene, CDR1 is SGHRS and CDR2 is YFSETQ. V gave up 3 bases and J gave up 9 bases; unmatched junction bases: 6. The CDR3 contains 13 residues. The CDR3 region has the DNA TGCGCCAGCAGCTGGGGACTAGCGACCGGGCAGTACTTC. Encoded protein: CASSWGLATGQYF.

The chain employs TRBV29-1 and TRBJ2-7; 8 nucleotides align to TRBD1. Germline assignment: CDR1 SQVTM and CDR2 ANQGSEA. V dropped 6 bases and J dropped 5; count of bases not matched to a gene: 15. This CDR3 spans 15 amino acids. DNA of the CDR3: TGCAGCGTCCGACCGCTTCGAGGGGACAGGCACGAGCAGTACTTC. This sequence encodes CSVRPLRGDRHEQYF.

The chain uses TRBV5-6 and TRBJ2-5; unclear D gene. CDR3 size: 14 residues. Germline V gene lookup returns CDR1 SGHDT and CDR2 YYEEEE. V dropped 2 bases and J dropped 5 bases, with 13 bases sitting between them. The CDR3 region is CASSLSTLRETQYF. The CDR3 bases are TGTGCCAGCAGCTTAAGTACCCTTCGGGAGACCCAGTACTTC.